The 3 T cell receptor beta chains below were found in one sample sequenced in a study of shared clonotypes between healthy human individuals. Only in-frame clones appear in the TCRdb table, and some are missing; sequencing was by immunoSEQ multiplex PCR. The sample carries over a million clones, roughly 96% recorded once. Sample: naive CD4+ T cells sorted from blood. Described subset: CD45RA+ positively selected. The receptors were gathered from a man aged 25 to 45 in good health.

The chain recombines TRBV27 with TRBJ2-3; D is undetermined. Trimming removed 2 bases at V and 2 bases at J, with 11 bases between. CDR3 length: 15 residues. Germline assignment: CDR1 MNHEY and CDR2 SMNVEV (reference sequence). The CDR3 loop reads CASSLSLRYTDTQYF. In nucleotides, the CDR3 is TGTGCCAGCAGTTTAAGCCTGCGATACACAGATACGCAGTATTTT.

This clone was recorded once. The chain recombines TRBV18 with TRBJ2-7, with D unresolved. The CDR3 is made up of 12 amino acids. With 3 bases removed from V and 4 bases from J, the gap between germline ends came to 7 bases. Germline V gene sequence: CDR1 KGHSH, CDR2 LQKENI. For the CDR3, the DNA is TGTGCCAGCTCACCTACCCAATACGAGCAGTACTTC. Its translation is CASSPTQYEQYF. Drawing the rest from reference TRBV18 and TRBJ2-7, the complete variable domain is NAGVMQNPRHLVRRRGQEARLRCSPMKGHSHVYWYRQLPEEGLKFMVYLQKENIIDESGMPKERFSAEFPKEGPSILRIQQVVRGDSAAYFCASSPTQYEQYFGPGTRLTVT.

This sequence joins TRBV28 and TRBJ2-1; D uncertain. The length of the CDR3 is 13 residues. From germline, CDR1 is MDHEN and CDR2 SYDVKM. V shed 7 bases and J shed 5 bases, with 12 bases lying between them. The CDR3 DNA follows: TGTGCCAGCATGGGAAGTAGAAACAATGAGCAGTTCTTC. Protein product: CASMGSRNNEQFF.